This T cell receptor beta chain was obtained from a study of cytomegalovirus exposure and HLA in healthy donors. Sampled while nominally healthy, donors likely had unrecorded immune exposures. Concerning this clone: The antigen is unknown.

The CDR3 runs to 14 residues. CDR1 is SGHTA and CDR2 is FQGNSA in the germline V gene. Trimming left V 8 bases short and J 6 bases short, with 19 bases between. Primers included in the PCR were 60 Vbeta and 13 Jbeta primers. Assay used: immunoSEQ multiplex PCR; TCRdb lists only in-frame clones, some missing. Among 100,000 to 150,000 clones, around 76% were seen once, and the ten largest hold under 8.5%. Study-level results: The only immune exposure information that was available was CMV serostatus. Productive status was seen about 87% or about 30% of the time for most TCR beta V segments in an earlier analysis.

The source material was PBMCs. The TCR originated in a male donor in good health and CMV-seronegative. The V gene is TRBV7-2, the J gene TRBJ1-2, with D unresolved. The CDR3 coding sequence is TGTGCCAGCGGTCCCGGAGGCCGGGGAAATGGCTACACCTTC. It translates to CASGPGGRGNGYTF.